This T cell receptor (beta chain) was sequenced during a study of regulatory T cells in long-lasting Graves disease. Study findings and constraints: Sample size was small, which may have lowered accuracy.

V shed 6 bases and J 0 bases; nucleotides not matched to a gene: 9. The CDR3 has 16 amino acids. Germline CDR1 DFQATT, CDR2 SNEGSKA (reference sequence). In building TCR beta libraries, iRepertoire HTBI primers were used together with Arm-PCR of CDR3 regions. From the multiplex PCR reads, TCRdb called clonotypes with MiXCR, one entry per CDR3 protein. The sample contains 400,000 to 550,000 distinct CDR3 sequences, 15% to 20% of which appear only once. There are a few counts of this clonotype. The target antigen is unknown. The time point was: newly diagnosed GD, antithyroid drugs for less than 3 months. PBMC RNA served as the TCR library source. The sample also formed part of further work on T cells in Graves' hyperthyroidism and ophthalmopathy. That report adds: Blood also carried most thyroid clonotypes expanded above 0.001.

The sample was peripheral blood mononuclear cells (PBMCs), taken at new diagnosis, from a patient treated with antithyroid drugs. The chain employs TRBV20-1 and TRBJ2-1, with TRBD2 identical over 9 bases. This clonotype was obtained from a woman aged 25 to 45 with Graves disease. The CDR3 here is CSAEGNSGSSYNEQFF. The DNA of the CDR3 is TGCAGTGCGGAGGGGAATAGCGGGAGCTCCTACAATGAGCAGTTCTTC.